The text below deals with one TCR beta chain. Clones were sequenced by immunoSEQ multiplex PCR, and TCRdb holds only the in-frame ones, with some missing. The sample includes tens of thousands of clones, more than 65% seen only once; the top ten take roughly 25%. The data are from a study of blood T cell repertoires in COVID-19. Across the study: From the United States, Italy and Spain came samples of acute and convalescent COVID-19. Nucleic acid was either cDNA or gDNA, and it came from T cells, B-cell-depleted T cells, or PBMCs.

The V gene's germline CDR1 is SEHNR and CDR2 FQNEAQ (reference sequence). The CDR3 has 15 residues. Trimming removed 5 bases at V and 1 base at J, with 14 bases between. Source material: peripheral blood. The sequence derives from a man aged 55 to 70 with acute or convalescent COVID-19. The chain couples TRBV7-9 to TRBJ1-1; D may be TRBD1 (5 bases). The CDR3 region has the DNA TGTGCCAGCAGCCCTCCTTGGGGGGAGAACACTGAAGCTTTCTTT. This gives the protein CASSPPWGENTEAFF.